This entry lists 14 T cell receptor beta chains sequenced from one sample in a study of blood T cell repertoires in COVID-19 (dated by TCRdb to the early 2020s). To prepare the library, the immunoSEQ multiplex PCR assay was applied. This is the immuneACCESS table as TCRdb keeps it, with only in-frame sequences that have V and J called. A part of the clones is gone; compared with another copy, unresolved V genes explain less than half, and the rest is unexplained. This sample has around 80,000 clones in its table, and approximately 84% of those were observed once. The leading ten clones occupy around 14% of the sample. The sequencing input was peripheral blood. Receptors were obtained from a human donor in a cohort sampled during active COVID-19.

This clone has more than one count but fewer than ten. This rearrangement joins TRBV18 to TRBJ2-7; the D gene is possibly TRBD1 (5 bases). The germline V gene encodes CDR1 KGHSH and CDR2 LQKENI. The CDR3 covers 13 residues. Between the trimmed V and J ends, which lost 3 bases and 6 bases, there was a span of 12 bases. The CDR3, as DNA: TGTGCCAGCTCACCTAACAGGTTCGGCGAGCAGTACTTC. It codes for CASSPNRFGEQYF.

The chain recombines TRBV28 with TRBJ1-2; the match to TRBD1 covers 10 bases. In germline, CDR1 is MDHEN, CDR2 SYDVKM. V dropped 5 bases and J dropped 6; count of bases not matched to a gene: 6. The CDR3 length is 14 residues. The CDR3 DNA reads as TGTGCCAGCAGTGTGACAGGGGGCTTCGATGGCTACACCTTC. It codes for CASSVTGGFDGYTF.

The gene calls are TRBV18 and TRBJ1-1; 9 bases align to TRBD1. The germline gives CDR1 KGHSH, CDR2 LQKENI. CDR3 size: 15 residues. After removal of 6 bases from V and 1 base from J, the junction contained 6 bases not matched to a gene. CDR3 DNA: TGTGCCAGCTCGTCGACAGGGGGGACGAACACTGAAGCTTTCTTT. Amino acids: CASSSTGGTNTEAFF.

The chain employs TRBV6-5 and TRBJ1-1; D gene uncertain. V was clipped by 5 bases and J by 5 bases, with 18 bases between them. The CDR3 spans 15 residues. Per germline, CDR1 MNHEY and CDR2 SVGAGI. The CDR3 region has the DNA TGTGCCAGCAGTAGCCCGGGGAAAATTGGGACTGAAGCTTTCTTT. As protein: CASSSPGKIGTEAFF.

The chain uses TRBV5-6 and TRBJ1-1, with 10 nucleotides matching TRBD1. Germline CDR1 reads SGHDT; CDR2 reads YYEEEE. J lost 6 bases, V lost 7 bases, and 9 bases had no gene match. CDR3 length: 14 residues. The CDR3 sequence: CASGSTGGRSEAFF. The CDR3 nucleotides read TGTGCCAGCGGCTCGACAGGGGGCAGGTCTGAAGCTTTCTTT.

The rearrangement uses TRBV9 and TRBJ2-7; the match to TRBD2 covers 9 bases. V dropped 1 base and J dropped 3; count of bases not matched to a gene: 8. CDR3 length: 16 residues. Germline lookup yields CDR1 SGDLS and CDR2 YYNGEE. In DNA, the CDR3 is TGTGCCAGCAGCGTATTCGGCGGGGGGGCCGTCTACGAGCAGTACTTC. Its protein is CASSVFGGGAVYEQYF.

V is TRBV19 and J is TRBJ1-1; D uncertain. The length of the CDR3 is 13 residues. V was cut by 5 bases and J by 1 base, with 8 bases left in between. CDR1 and CDR2 (germline): LNHDA, SQIVND (reference sequence). The CDR3 DNA sequence: TGTGCCAGTAGTCAGGCCTGGAACACTGAAGCTTTCTTT. Translated: CASSQAWNTEAFF.

This chain links TRBV4-2 with TRBJ1-2, with D hard to call. Germline values: CDR1 LGHNA, CDR2 YNFKEQ. The V end was cut by 0 bases, the J end by 5 bases, with 7 bases between. This CDR3 comprises 13 residues. The CDR3 nucleotides are TGTGCCAGCAGCCAAGAATCGGGTTATGGCTACACCTTC. Protein: CASSQESGYGYTF.

V is TRBV11-2 and J is TRBJ2-2, with TRBD1 matching 9 bases. Trimming took 5 bases from V and 8 from J; bases not matched to a gene: 9. In germline, CDR1 is SGHAT, CDR2 FQNNGV. This CDR3 has 15 amino acids. Here the CDR3 DNA reads TGTGCCAGCAGCCCCGGGACAGGGCGAACTGGGGAGCTGTTTTTT. Residues: CASSPGTGRTGELFF.

CDR3 coding DNA: TGTGCCAGCAGCCAAGCCGGACTAGTCCCAGATACGCAGTATTTT. Its translation: CASSQAGLVPDTQYF. This chain links TRBV14 with TRBJ2-3; TRBD2 aligns across 7 bases. Germline V gives CDR1 SGHDN, CDR2 FVKESK. Trimming at V came to 1 base and at J to 4 bases, leaving 5 bases not matched to a gene. This CDR3 contains 15 residues.

V usage is TRBV30 and J usage is TRBJ2-7; D call uncertain. Germline V CDR1 and CDR2: GTSNPN, SVGIG (reference sequence). The CDR3 contains 15 residues. Trimming took 2 bases from V and 0 from J, leaving 14 bases between them. The DNA of the CDR3 is TGTGCCTGGAGTCCGCCGGGTGGGTTCTCCTACGAGCAGTACTTC. Translating gives CAWSPPGGFSYEQYF.

The V gene is TRBV7-2, the J gene TRBJ1-2; 8 bases are a match to TRBD1. V shed 3 bases, J shed 0 bases, and the junction held 9 bases outside the gene matches. Germline V CDR1 and CDR2: SGHTA, FQGNSA. The CDR3 length is 17 residues. The CDR3 DNA is TGTGCCAGCAGCTTGAGACAGGGGAGGGGTACTAACTATGGCTACACCTTC. This sequence encodes CASSLRQGRGTNYGYTF.

V and J are TRBV3-1 (or the pseudogene TRBV3-2) and TRBJ2-7; no definite D call. The CDR3 has 12 residues. Germline V lookup: CDR1 LGHDT, CDR2 YNNKEL (reference sequence). Trimming pared 1 base from V and 6 bases from J, leaving 7 bases between. CDR3 DNA sequence: TGTGCCAGCAGCCAAGTGTCGCGCGAGCAGTACTTC. Its translation is CASSQVSREQYF.

CDR3 residues: CASSFGTGGPYEQYF. Here the CDR3 DNA reads TGTGCCAGCAGTTTCGGGACAGGGGGACCCTACGAGCAGTACTTC. The chain has TRBV27 and TRBJ2-7, with TRBD1 matching 11 bases. CDR1 and CDR2 from the germline V gene are MNHEY and SMNVEV (reference sequence). V was pared by 3 bases and J by 2 bases, with 3 bases of the junction left unmatched. This CDR3 has 15 amino acids.